Described below is a single T cell receptor beta chain sequence and its context. The entry originates in a study of T cells after yellow fever vaccination. Study as a whole: The SMART-Seq v4 Ultra Low Input method served to prepare the low-cell-number fractions.

TCRdb passed the 5' RACE reads through MiXCR, listing each CDR3 protein once. This sample has about 500,000 distinct CDR3 sequences; less than 20% occur once, and the top ten carry roughly 17%. The J segment lost 6 bases and the V segment lost 0 bases, leaving 4 bases of the junction unmatched. Germline V gene sequence: CDR1 SGDLS, CDR2 YYNGEE. The length of the CDR3 is 15 residues. Sequenced material: PBMCs, taken 5 days after the first yellow fever vaccination. The TCR sequence derives from a man younger than 35 who received the YFV17D yellow fever vaccine. The chain employs TRBV9 and TRBJ2-1, with 9 bases matching TRBD2. CDR3 loop: CASSVASGATNEQFF. CDR3 in DNA: TGTGCCAGCAGCGTAGCTAGCGGGGCTACCAATGAGCAGTTCTTC.